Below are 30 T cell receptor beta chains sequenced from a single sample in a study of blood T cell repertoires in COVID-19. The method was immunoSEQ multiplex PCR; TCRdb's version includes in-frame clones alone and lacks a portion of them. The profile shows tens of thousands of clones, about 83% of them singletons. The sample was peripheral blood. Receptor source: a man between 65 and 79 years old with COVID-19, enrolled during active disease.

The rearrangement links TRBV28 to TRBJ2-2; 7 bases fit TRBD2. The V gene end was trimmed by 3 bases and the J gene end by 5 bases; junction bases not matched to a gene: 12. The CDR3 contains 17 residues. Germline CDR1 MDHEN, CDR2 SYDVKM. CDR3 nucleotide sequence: TGTGCCAGCAGTTTTTTCTCGGCGGGAGTAAAGACCGGGGAGCTGTTTTTT. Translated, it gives CASSFFSAGVKTGELFF.

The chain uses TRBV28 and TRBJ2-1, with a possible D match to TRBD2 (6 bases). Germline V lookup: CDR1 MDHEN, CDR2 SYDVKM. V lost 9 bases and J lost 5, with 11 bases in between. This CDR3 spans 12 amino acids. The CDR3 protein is CASREPHNEQFF. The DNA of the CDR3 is TGTGCCAGTCGGGAGCCCCACAATGAGCAGTTCTTC.

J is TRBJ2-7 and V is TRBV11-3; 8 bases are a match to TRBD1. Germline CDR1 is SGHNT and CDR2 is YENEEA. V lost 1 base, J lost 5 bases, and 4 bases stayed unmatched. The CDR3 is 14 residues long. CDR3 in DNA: TGTGCCAGCAGCTTAGCAGGGACAGGCCACGAGCAGTACTTC. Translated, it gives CASSLAGTGHEQYF. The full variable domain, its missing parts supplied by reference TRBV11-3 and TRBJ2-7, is EAGVVQSPRYKIIEKKQPVAFWCNPISGHNTLYWYLQNLGQGPELLIRYENEEAVDDSQLPKDRFSAERLKGVDSTLKIQPAELGDSAVYLCASSLAGTGHEQYFGPGTRLTVT.

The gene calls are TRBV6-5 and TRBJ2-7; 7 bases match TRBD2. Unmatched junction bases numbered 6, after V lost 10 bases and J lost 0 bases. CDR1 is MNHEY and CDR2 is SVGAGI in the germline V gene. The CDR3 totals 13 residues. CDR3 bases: TGTGCCACGGGGGGATATTCCTCCTACGAGCAGTACTTC. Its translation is CATGGYSSYEQYF.

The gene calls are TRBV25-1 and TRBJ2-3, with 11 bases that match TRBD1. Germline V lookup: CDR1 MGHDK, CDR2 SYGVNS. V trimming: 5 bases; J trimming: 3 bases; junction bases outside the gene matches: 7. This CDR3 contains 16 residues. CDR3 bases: TGTGCCAGCAGTCTCGCCGGGACAGGGGGAACAGATACGCAGTATTTT. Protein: CASSLAGTGGTDTQYF.

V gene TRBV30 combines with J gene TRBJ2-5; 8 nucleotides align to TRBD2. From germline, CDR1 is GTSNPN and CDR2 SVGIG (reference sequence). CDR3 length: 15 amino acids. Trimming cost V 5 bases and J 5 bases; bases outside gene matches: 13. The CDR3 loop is CAWGSRGGSGETQYF. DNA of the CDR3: TGTGCCTGGGGATCTCGGGGGGGCTCGGGCGAGACCCAGTACTTC.

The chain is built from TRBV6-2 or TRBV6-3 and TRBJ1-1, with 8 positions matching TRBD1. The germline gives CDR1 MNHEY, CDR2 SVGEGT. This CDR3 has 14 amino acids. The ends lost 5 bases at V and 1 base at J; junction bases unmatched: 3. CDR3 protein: CASSRTGQNTEAFF. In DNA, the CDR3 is TGTGCCAGCAGTCGGACAGGGCAGAACACTGAAGCTTTCTTT.

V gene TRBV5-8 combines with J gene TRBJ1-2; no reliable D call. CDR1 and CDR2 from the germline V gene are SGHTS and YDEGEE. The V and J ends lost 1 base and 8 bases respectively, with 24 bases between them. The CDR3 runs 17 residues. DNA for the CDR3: TGTGCCAGCAGCTTGAACGTGTTTCTGTCGCGAGCACGGGGCTACACCTTC. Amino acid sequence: CASSLNVFLSRARGYTF.

The CDR3 nucleotides read TGTGCCAGCAGTTTGACAGGGCCCTCCTACGAGCAGTACTTC. It specifies CASSLTGPSYEQYF. The rearrangement uses TRBV11-2 and TRBJ2-7; 7 positions agree with TRBD1. J was trimmed by 0 bases and V by 6 bases; bases with no gene match: 5. The germline V gene encodes CDR1 SGHAT and CDR2 FQNNGV. The CDR3 sequence is 14 residues long.

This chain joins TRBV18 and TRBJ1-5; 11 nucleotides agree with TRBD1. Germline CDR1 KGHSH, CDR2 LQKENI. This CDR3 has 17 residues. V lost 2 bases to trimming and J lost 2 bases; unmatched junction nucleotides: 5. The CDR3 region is CASSPRTGGSGNQPQHF. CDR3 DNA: TGTGCCAGCTCACCAAGGACAGGGGGCTCCGGCAATCAGCCCCAGCATTTT.

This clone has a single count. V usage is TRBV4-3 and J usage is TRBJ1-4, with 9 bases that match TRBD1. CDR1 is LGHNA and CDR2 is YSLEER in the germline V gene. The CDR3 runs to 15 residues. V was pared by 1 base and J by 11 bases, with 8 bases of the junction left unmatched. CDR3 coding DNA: TGCGCCAGCAGCCAAGCCACACAGGGGGCGTTGAAACTGTTTTTT. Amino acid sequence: CASSQATQGALKLFF.

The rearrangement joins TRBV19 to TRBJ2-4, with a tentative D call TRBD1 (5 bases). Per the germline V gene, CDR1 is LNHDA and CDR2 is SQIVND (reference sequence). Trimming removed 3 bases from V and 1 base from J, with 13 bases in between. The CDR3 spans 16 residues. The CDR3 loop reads CASSIRVGMAKNIQYF. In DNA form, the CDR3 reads TGTGCCAGTAGTATCAGGGTAGGAATGGCCAAAAACATTCAGTACTTC.

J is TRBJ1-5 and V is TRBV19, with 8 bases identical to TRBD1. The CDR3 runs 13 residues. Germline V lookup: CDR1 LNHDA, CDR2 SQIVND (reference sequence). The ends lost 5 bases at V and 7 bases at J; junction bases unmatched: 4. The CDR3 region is CASSLTGDQPQHF. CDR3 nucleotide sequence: TGTGCCAGTAGTCTGACAGGGGACCAGCCCCAGCATTTT.

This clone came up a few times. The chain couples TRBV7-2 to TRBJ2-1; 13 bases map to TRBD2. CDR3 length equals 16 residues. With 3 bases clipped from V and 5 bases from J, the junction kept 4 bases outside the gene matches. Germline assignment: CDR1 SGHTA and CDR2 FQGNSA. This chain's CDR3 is CASSLIGTSGNNEQFF. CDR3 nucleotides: TGTGCCAGCAGCTTGATTGGGACTAGCGGGAACAATGAGCAGTTCTTC.

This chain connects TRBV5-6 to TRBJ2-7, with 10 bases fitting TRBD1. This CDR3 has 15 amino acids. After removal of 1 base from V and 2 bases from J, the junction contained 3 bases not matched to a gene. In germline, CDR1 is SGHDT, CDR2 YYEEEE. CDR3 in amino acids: CASSLYGTGAYEQYF. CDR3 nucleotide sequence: TGTGCCAGCAGCTTGTATGGGACAGGGGCCTACGAGCAGTACTTC. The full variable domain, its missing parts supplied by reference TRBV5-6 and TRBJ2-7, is DAGVTQSPTHLIKTRGQQVTLRCSPKSGHDTVSWYQQALGQGPQFIFQYYEEEERQRGNFPDRFSGHQFPNYSSELNVNALLLGDSALYLCASSLYGTGAYEQYFGPGTRLTVT.

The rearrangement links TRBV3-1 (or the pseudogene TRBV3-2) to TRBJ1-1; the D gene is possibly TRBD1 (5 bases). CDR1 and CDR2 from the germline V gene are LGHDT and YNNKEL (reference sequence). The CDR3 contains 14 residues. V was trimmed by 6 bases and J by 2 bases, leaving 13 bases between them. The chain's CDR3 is CASSPWGSNTEAFF. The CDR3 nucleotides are TGTGCCAGCAGTCCCTGGGGCAGTAACACTGAAGCTTTCTTT.

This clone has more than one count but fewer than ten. The CDR3 sequence is CASSLGGQGAVQETQYF. In DNA form, the CDR3 reads TGCGCCAGCAGCTTGGGGGGACAGGGGGCTGTCCAAGAGACCCAGTACTTC. This sequence joins TRBV5-1 and TRBJ2-5; the match to TRBD1 covers 12 bases. V was clipped by 0 bases and J by 1 base; unmatched bases: 4. CDR1 is SGHRS, CDR2 YFSETQ, per germline. The CDR3 runs to 17 residues.

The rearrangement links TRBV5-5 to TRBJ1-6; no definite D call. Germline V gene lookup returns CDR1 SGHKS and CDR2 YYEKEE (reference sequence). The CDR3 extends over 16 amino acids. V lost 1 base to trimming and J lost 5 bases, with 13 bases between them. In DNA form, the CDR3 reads TGTGCCAGCAGCTTGAAGTTGTTCGGGGATAATTCACCCCTCCACTTT. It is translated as CASSLKLFGDNSPLHF.

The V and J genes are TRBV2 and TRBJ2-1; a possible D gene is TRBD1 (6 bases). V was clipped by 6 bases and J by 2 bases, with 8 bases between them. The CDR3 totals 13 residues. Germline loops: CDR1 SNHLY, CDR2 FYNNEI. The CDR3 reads CASRQGAYNEQFF. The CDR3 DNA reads TGTGCCAGCAGACAGGGAGCCTACAATGAGCAGTTCTTC.

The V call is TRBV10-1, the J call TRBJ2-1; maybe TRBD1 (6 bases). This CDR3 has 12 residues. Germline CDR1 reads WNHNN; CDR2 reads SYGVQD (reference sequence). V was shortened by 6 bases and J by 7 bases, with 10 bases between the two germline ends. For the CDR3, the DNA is TGCGCCAGCAGCCAAGGGGGTAATGAGCAGTTCTTC. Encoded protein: CASSQGGNEQFF.

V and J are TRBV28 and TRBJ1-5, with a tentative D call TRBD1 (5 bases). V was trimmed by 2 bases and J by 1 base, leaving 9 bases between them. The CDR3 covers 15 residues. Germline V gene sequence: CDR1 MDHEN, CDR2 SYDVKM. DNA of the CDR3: TGTGCCAGCAGTTTAACAGGTATGAGCAATCAGCCCCAGCATTTT. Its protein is CASSLTGMSNQPQHF. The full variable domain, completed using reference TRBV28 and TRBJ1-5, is DVKVTQSSRYLVKRTGEKVFLECVQDMDHENMFWYRQDPGLGLRLIYFSYDVKMKEKGDIPEGYSVSREKKERFSLILESASTNQTSMYLCASSLTGMSNQPQHFGDGTRLSIL.

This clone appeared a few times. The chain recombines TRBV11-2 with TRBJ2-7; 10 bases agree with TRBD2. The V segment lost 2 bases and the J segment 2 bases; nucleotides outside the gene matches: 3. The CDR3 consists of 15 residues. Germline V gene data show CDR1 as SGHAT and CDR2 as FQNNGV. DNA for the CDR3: TGTGCCAGCAGCTTAAGCCTAGCGGGAGCCTACGAGCAGTACTTC. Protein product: CASSLSLAGAYEQYF.

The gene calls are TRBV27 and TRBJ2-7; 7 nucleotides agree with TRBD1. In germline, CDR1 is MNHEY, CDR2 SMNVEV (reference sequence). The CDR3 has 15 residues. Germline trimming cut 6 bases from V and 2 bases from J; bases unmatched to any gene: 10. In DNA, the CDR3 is TGTGCCAGCAGACAAACCGGGACAGCGACCTACGAGCAGTACTTC. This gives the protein CASRQTGTATYEQYF.

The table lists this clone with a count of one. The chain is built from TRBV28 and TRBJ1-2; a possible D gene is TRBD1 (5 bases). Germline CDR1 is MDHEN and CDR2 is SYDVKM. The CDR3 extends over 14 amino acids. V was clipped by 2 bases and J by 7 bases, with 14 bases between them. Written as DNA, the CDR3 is TGTGCCAGCAGTTTAGGGGGACTACATCGTGGCTACACCTTC. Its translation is CASSLGGLHRGYTF.

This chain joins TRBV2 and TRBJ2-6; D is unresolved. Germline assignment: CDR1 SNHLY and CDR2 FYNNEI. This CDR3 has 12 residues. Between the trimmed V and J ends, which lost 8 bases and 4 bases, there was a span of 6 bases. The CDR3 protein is CASRGGANVLTF. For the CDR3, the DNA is TGTGCCAGCCGAGGAGGGGCCAACGTCCTGACTTTC.

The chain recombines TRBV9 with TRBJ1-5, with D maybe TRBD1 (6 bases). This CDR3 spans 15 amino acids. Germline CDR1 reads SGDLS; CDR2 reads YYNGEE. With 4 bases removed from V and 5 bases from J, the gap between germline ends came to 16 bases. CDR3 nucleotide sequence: TGTGCCAGCAGCTTCGGGGGGGGCAGGGATCAGCCCCAGCATTTT. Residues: CASSFGGGRDQPQHF.

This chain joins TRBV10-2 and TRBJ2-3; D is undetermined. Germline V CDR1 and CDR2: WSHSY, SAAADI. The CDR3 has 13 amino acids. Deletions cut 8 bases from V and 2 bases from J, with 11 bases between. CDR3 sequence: CASRLGSTDTQYF. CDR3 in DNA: TGCGCCAGCCGTCTAGGTTCCACAGATACGCAGTATTTT.

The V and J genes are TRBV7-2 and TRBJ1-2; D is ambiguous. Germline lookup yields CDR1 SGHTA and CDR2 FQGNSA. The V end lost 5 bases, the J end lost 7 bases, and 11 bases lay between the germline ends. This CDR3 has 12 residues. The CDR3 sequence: CASSQGLGGYTF. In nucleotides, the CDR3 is TGTGCCAGCAGCCAAGGACTTGGTGGCTACACCTTC.

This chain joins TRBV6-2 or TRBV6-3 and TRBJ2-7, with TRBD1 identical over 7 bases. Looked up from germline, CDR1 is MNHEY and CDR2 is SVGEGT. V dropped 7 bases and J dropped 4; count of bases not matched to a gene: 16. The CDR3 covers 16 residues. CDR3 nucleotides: TGTGCCAGCACCCCCGACAGGGTGCATCGTAAGTACGAGCAGTACTTC. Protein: CASTPDRVHRKYEQYF.

CDR3 loop: CASSLDRSYGYTF. CDR3 in DNA: TGCGCCAGCAGCCTGGACAGGTCCTATGGCTACACCTTC. V gene TRBV5-1 combines with J gene TRBJ1-2; the match to TRBD1 covers 7 bases. Trimming took 4 bases from V and 4 from J; bases not matched to a gene: 4. Germline V gives CDR1 SGHRS, CDR2 YFSETQ. This CDR3 region has 13 residues.